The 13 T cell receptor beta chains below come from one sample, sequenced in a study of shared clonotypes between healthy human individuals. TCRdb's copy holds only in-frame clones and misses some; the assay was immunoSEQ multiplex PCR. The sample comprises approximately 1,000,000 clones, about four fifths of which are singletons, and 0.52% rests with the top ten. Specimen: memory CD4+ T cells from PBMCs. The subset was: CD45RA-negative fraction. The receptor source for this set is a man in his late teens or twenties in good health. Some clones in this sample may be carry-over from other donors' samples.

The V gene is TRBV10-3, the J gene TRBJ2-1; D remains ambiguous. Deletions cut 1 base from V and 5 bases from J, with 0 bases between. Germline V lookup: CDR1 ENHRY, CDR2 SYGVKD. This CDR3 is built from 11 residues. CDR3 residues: CAISEYNEQFF. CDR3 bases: TGTGCCATCAGTGAGTACAATGAGCAGTTCTTC.

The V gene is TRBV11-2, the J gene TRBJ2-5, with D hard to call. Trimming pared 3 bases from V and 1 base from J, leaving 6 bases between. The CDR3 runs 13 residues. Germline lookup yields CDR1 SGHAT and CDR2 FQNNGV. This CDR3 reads CASSFNSQETQYF. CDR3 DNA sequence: TGTGCCAGCAGCTTCAACAGCCAAGAGACCCAGTACTTC.

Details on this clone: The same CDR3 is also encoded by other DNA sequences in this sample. The CDR3 DNA follows: TGTGCCAGCAGTGCGGAGTCTGGGGCCAACGTCCTGACTTTC. Amino acids: CASSAESGANVLTF. V gene TRBV2 combines with J gene TRBJ2-6; D gene uncertain. Trimming removed 4 bases at V and 1 base at J, with 5 bases between. This CDR3 has 14 residues. Germline CDR1 reads SNHLY; CDR2 reads FYNNEI.

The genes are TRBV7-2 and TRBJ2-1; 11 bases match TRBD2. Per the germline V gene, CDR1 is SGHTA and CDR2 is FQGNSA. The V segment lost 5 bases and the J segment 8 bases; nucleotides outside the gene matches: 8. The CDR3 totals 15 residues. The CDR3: CASSAVAGGSDEQFF. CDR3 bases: TGTGCCAGCAGCGCGGTAGCGGGAGGGTCCGATGAGCAGTTCTTC.

The CDR3 bases are TGTGCCAGTAGTATAGGGGCAGGGGGCCCGAACCCCTACGAGCAGTACTTC. It is translated as CASSIGAGGPNPYEQYF. The gene calls are TRBV19 and TRBJ2-7, with 8 bases aligning to TRBD1. The CDR3 contains 17 residues. V shed 1 base and J 2 bases; nucleotides not matched to a gene: 10. CDR1 and CDR2 (germline): LNHDA, SQIVND (reference sequence). The entire variable domain, with the rest obtained from reference TRBV19 and TRBJ2-7, is as follows: DGGITQSPKYLFRKEGQNVTLSCEQNLNHDAMYWYRQDPGQGLRLIYYSQIVNDFQKGDIAEGYSVSREKKESFPLTVTSAQKNPTAFYLCASSIGAGGPNPYEQYFGPGTRLTVT.

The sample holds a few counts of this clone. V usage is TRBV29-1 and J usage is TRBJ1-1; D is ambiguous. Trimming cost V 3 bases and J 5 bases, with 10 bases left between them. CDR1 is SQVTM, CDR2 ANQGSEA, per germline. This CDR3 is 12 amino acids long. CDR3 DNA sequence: TGCAGCGTTGACAGGTTCGGGACTGAAGCTTTCTTT. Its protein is CSVDRFGTEAFF.

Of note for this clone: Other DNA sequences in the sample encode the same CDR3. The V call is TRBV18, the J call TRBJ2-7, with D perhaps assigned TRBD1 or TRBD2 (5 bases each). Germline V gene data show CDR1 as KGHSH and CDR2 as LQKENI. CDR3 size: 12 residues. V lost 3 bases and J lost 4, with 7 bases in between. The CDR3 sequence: CASSPRGYEQYF. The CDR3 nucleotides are TGTGCCAGCTCACCGAGGGGTTACGAGCAGTACTTC. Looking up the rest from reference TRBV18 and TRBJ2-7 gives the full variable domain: NAGVMQNPRHLVRRRGQEARLRCSPMKGHSHVYWYRQLPEEGLKFMVYLQKENIIDESGMPKERFSAEFPKEGPSILRIQQVVRGDSAAYFCASSPRGYEQYFGPGTRLTVT.

CDR3 nucleotide sequence: TGTGCCAGCAGTGAAGACTCCGGGACAGAAACTAACTATGGCTACACCTTC. Its protein is CASSEDSGTETNYGYTF. V gene TRBV9 combines with J gene TRBJ1-2; 7 nucleotides agree with TRBD1. J was trimmed by 0 bases and V by 5 bases; bases with no gene match: 13. Germline V lookup: CDR1 SGDLS, CDR2 YYNGEE. The CDR3 has 17 residues.

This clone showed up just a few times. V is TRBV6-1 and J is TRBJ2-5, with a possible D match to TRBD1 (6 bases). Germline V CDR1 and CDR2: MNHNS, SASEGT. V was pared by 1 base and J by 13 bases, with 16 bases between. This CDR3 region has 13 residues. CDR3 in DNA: TGTGCCAGCAGTGAAGGTGGTAAGGGCAGGGGGTACTTC. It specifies CASSEGGKGRGYF.

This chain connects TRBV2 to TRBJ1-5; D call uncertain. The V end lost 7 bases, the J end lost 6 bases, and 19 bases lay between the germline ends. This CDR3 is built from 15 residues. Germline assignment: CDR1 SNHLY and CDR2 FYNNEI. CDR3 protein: CASKDFEARSQPQHF. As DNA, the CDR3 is TGTGCCAGCAAGGACTTTGAGGCGCGGAGTCAGCCCCAGCATTTT.

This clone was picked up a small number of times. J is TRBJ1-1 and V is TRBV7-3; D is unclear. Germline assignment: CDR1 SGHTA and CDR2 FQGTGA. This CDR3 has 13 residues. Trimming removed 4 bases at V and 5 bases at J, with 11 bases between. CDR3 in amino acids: CASSSLTGTEAFF. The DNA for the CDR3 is TGTGCCAGCAGCTCGCTCACGGGGACTGAAGCTTTCTTT. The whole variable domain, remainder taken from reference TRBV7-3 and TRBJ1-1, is GAGVSQTPSNKVTEKGKYVELRCDPISGHTALYWYRQSLGQGPEFLIYFQGTGAADDSGLPNDRFFAVRPEGSVSTLKIQRTERGDSAVYLCASSSLTGTEAFFGQGTRLTVV.

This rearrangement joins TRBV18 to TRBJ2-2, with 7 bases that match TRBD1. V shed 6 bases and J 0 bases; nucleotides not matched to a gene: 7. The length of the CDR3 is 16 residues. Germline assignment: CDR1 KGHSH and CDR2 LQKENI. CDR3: CASSPGQRTNTGELFF. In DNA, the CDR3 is TGTGCCAGCTCGCCGGGACAGCGTACGAACACCGGGGAGCTGTTTTTT. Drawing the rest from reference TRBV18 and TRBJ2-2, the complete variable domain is NAGVMQNPRHLVRRRGQEARLRCSPMKGHSHVYWYRQLPEEGLKFMVYLQKENIIDESGMPKERFSAEFPKEGPSILRIQQVVRGDSAAYFCASSPGQRTNTGELFFGEGSRLTVL.

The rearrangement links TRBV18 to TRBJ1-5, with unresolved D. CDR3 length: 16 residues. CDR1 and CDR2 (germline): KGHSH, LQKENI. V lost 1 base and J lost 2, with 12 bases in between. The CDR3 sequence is CASSPQGGVGNQPQHF. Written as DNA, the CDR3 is TGTGCCAGCTCACCACAGGGTGGGGTAGGCAATCAGCCCCAGCATTTT. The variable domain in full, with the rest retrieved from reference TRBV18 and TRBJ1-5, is NAGVMQNPRHLVRRRGQEARLRCSPMKGHSHVYWYRQLPEEGLKFMVYLQKENIIDESGMPKERFSAEFPKEGPSILRIQQVVRGDSAAYFCASSPQGGVGNQPQHFGDGTRLSIL.